This T cell receptor (beta chain) originates from a study of T-cell memory formation after mild COVID-19. This clonotype was seen a single time. This CDR3 spans 17 amino acids. Germline-derived CDR1 and CDR2 are LGHNA and YSLEER. Trimming removed 3 bases from V and 0 bases from J; junction bases left unmatched: 7. TCRdb re-called the 5' RACE reads through MiXCR, storing one row per CDR3 protein. The sample yields about 620,000 distinct CDR3 sequences, about 20% seen once. The origin of this receptor is an adult woman who had mild COVID-19 (a few samples of this study predate the infection). Cell type and time point are not known. This chain joins TRBV4-3 and TRBJ2-7, with 11 bases fitting TRBD2. Sequencing used PBMCs or a T cell subset sorted from them (not recorded which). The CDR3 nucleotides read TGCGCCAGCAGCCATGGTAGCGGGAGGGGTAACTCCTACGAGCAGTACTTC. It specifies CASSHGSGRGNSYEQYF.